This TCR beta chain was found in a study of shared clonotypes between healthy human individuals. Study details: Three men and a couple of women, aged 18 to 49, were donors.

Germline V lookup: CDR1 SGHTS, CDR2 YDEGEE. The V gene lost 6 bases and the J gene lost 0 bases, with 16 bases spanning the gap. The CDR3 length is 15 residues. Sequencing was at deep level. Original data processing: For the immunoSEQ data, sequences were junction-only without quality scores, so filtering differed. Sequencing used immunoSEQ multiplex PCR; TCRdb keeps in-frame clones, though not all of them. The V and J calls and clone size are taken from that table; D and trimming were inferred from the DNA. Altogether over a million clones are present, approximately 96% being singletons, with the ten largest covering roughly 1.1%.

The sequence came from a man under 40 in good health. Sample: naive CD4+ T cells sorted from blood. Subset denoted: CD45RA+ positively selected. The V call is TRBV5-8, the J call TRBJ2-7; D is ambiguous. The CDR3 nucleotides are TGTGCCAGCACTCGTAGTCCCCGGCCCTCCTACGAGCAGTACTTC. The encoded protein is CASTRSPRPSYEQYF.